These 7 T cell receptor beta chains originate from one sample sequenced in a study of early T cells in non-severe SARS-CoV-2 infection. One entry per CDR3 protein results from TCRdb running MiXCR on the 5' RACE reads. This table holds just over 70,000 distinct CDR3 sequences, under 15% found once. Sequenced sample: whole blood. These receptors were obtained from an adult who was a healthcare worker with PCR-confirmed SARS-CoV-2 infection or an uninfected control (not recorded which).

The V call is TRBV29-1, the J call TRBJ1-1; possible D gene TRBD1, 6 bases. The CDR3 is 12 amino acids. With 4 bases removed from V and 2 bases from J, the gap between germline ends came to 8 bases. The germline CDR1 and CDR2 sequences are SQVTM and ANQGSEA. CDR3 in DNA: TGCAGCGTTGTACAGGGTAACACTGAAGCTTTCTTT. Amino acids: CSVVQGNTEAFF.

This clonotype showed up just a few times. The chain uses TRBV11-2 and TRBJ2-5; D is possibly TRBD2 (6 bases). Germline V lookup: CDR1 SGHAT, CDR2 FQNNGV. CDR3 length equals 15 residues. Trimming left V 7 bases short and J 3 bases short, with 18 bases between. CDR3 bases: TGTGCCAGCACCTCACCCGGGACTGGTAAAGAGACCCAGTACTTC. Its protein is CASTSPGTGKETQYF. The full variable domain, its missing parts supplied by reference TRBV11-2 and TRBJ2-5, is EAGVAQSPRYKIIEKRQSVAFWCNPISGHATLYWYQQILGQGPKLLIQFQNNGVVDDSQLPKDRFSAERLKGVDSTLKIQPAKLEDSAVYLCASTSPGTGKETQYFGPGTRLLVL.

This clonotype appeared many times. V usage is TRBV30 and J usage is TRBJ2-1; D unresolved. Germline lookup yields CDR1 GTSNPN and CDR2 SVGIG (reference sequence). The CDR3 consists of 13 residues. Trimming pared 0 bases from V and 4 bases from J, leaving 7 bases between. The CDR3 DNA is TGTGCCTGGAGTGTAACAAGGTACAATGAGCAGTTCTTC. It codes for CAWSVTRYNEQFF. The entire variable domain, with the rest obtained from reference TRBV30 and TRBJ2-1, is as follows: SQTIHQWPATLVQPVGSPLSLECTVEGTSNPNLYWYRQAAGRGLQLLFYSVGIGQISSEVPQNLSASRPQDRQFILSSKKLLLSDSGFYLCAWSVTRYNEQFFGPGTRLTVL.

This clonotype was counted ten times or more. This rearrangement joins TRBV19 to TRBJ1-2; TRBD1 is a possible D gene (5 bases). V was shortened by 4 bases and J by 6 bases, with 9 bases between the two germline ends. The germline CDR1 and CDR2 sequences are LNHDA and SQIVND (reference sequence). The CDR3 has 12 residues. The CDR3 sequence is CASSTGLDGYTF. The DNA of the CDR3 is TGTGCCAGTAGTACAGGGTTGGATGGCTACACCTTC.

This clonotype was seen repeatedly, ten times or more. V gene TRBV7-2 combines with J gene TRBJ2-3; D is undetermined. The CDR3 length is 14 residues. V was clipped by 3 bases and J by 2 bases, with 9 bases between them. Germline V gives CDR1 SGHTA, CDR2 FQGNSA. The CDR3 DNA is TGTGCCAGCAGCTTGTTAGCCGACACAGATACGCAGTATTTT. Translating gives CASSLLADTDTQYF. The whole variable domain, remainder taken from reference TRBV7-2 and TRBJ2-3, is GAGVSQSPSNKVTEKGKDVELRCDPISGHTALYWYRQSLGQGLEFLIYFQGNSAPDKSGLPSDRFSAERTGGSVSTLTIQRTQQEDSAVYLCASSLLADTDTQYFGPGTRLTVL.

This clonotype was seen repeatedly, ten times or more. The V call is TRBV28, the J call TRBJ1-1; TRBD1 aligns across 8 bases. The CDR3 loop spans 13 amino acids. CDR1 and CDR2 from the germline V gene are MDHEN and SYDVKM. The V gene end was trimmed by 3 bases and the J gene end by 4 bases; junction bases not matched to a gene: 1. The chain's CDR3 is CASSFTGGTEAFF. The DNA for the CDR3 is TGTGCCAGCAGTTTCACAGGGGGCACTGAAGCTTTCTTT. The variable domain in full, completed from reference TRBV28 and TRBJ1-1, reads DVKVTQSSRYLVKRTGEKVFLECVQDMDHENMFWYRQDPGLGLRLIYFSYDVKMKEKGDIPEGYSVSREKKERFSLILESASTNQTSMYLCASSFTGGTEAFFGQGTRLTVV.

This chain uses TRBV12-3 or TRBV12-4 with TRBJ2-2; D remains unclear. Deletions cut 7 bases from V and 1 base from J, with 13 bases between. This CDR3 region has 15 residues. CDR3 in DNA: TGTGCCAGCACCTCGAGACGGATGAACACCGGGGAGCTGTTTTTT. The encoded protein is CASTSRRMNTGELFF.